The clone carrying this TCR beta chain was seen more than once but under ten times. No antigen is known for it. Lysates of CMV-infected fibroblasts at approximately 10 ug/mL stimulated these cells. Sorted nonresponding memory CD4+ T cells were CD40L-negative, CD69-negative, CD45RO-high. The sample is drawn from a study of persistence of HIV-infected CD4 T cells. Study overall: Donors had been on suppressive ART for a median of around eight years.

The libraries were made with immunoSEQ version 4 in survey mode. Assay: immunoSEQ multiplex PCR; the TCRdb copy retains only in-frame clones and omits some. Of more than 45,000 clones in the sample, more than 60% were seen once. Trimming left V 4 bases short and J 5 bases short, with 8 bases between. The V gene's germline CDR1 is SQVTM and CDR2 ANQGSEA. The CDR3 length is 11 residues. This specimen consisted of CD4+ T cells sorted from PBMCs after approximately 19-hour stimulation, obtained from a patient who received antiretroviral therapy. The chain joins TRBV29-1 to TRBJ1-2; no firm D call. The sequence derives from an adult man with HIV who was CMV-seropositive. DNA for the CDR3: TGCAGCGTTGTTTGGGGTTATGGCTACACCTTC. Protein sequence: CSVVWGYGYTF. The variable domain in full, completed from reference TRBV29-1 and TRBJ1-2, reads SAVISQKPSRDICQRGTSLTIQCQVDSQVTMMFWYRQQPGQSLTLIATANQGSEATYESGFVIDKFPISRPNLTFSTLTVSNMSPEDSSIYLCSVVWGYGYTFGSGTRLTVV.